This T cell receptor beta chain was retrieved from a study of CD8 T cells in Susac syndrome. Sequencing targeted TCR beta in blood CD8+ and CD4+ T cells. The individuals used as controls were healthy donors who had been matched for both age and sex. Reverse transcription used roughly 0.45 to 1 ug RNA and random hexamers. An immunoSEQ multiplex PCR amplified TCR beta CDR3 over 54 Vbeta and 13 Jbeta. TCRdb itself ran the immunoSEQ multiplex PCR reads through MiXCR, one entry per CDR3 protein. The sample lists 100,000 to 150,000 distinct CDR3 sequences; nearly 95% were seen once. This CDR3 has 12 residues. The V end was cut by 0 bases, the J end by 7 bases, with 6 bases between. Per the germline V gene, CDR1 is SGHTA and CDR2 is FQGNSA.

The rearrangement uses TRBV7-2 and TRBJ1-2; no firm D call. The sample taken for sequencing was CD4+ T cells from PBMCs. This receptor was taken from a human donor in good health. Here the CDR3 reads CASSLAQLGYTF. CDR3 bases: TGTGCCAGCAGCTTAGCGCAGCTTGGCTACACCTTC.